Following are 4 T cell receptor beta chains from one sample sequenced in a study of T-cell reconstitution after alpha-beta-depleted transplantation in children. The library targeted TCRbeta and was prepared with unique molecular identifiers. TCRdb redid the calling of the PCR reads with MiXCR, one entry per CDR3 protein. Of 540,000 or so distinct CDR3 sequences detected, approximately 22% appear once; the ten largest clones hold 12% to 15%. The sequenced sample was PBMCs, mostly from graft donor cells, obtained 360 days after TCRalphabeta/CD19-depleted stem cell transplant. The receptor source for this set is a boy under two years old who had a stem cell transplant for acute myeloid leukemia, so the T cells may come from the graft donor.

The chain employs TRBV7-2 and TRBJ2-7, with D tentatively TRBD2 (6 bases). Germline V gene data show CDR1 as SGHTA and CDR2 as FQGNSA. Trimming took off 1 base at V and 8 bases at J, with 9 bases between the two ends. This CDR3 is built from 12 residues. DNA for the CDR3: TGTGCCAGCAGCTTAGAAGGGAGGCAGCAGTACTTC. Translated, it gives CASSLEGRQQYF.

The chain carries TRBV7-8 and TRBJ2-7; possibly TRBD2 for D (6 bases). This CDR3 comprises 14 residues. Germline lookup yields CDR1 SGHVS and CDR2 FQNEAQ. Trimming cost V 5 bases and J 3 bases, with 14 bases left between them. CDR3 sequence: CASSPGTFFYEQYF. DNA of the CDR3: TGTGCCAGCAGCCCCGGGACTTTTTTCTACGAGCAGTACTTC.

This clonotype has just a few counts. This chain uses TRBV6-2 or TRBV6-3 with TRBJ2-1; 14 bases align to TRBD2. The junction had 5 bases not matched to a gene; V was cut back by 5 bases and J by 8 bases. Per the germline V gene, CDR1 is MNHEY and CDR2 is SVGEGT. CDR3 length: 15 amino acids. The CDR3 coding sequence is TGTGCCAGCAGTCTGCGACTAGCGGGGGGGGATGAGCAGTTCTTC. Translated, it gives CASSLRLAGGDEQFF.

There are a few counts of this clonotype. The chain is built from TRBV5-1 and TRBJ2-5, with D tentatively TRBD1 or TRBD2 (5 bases each). Germline V lookup: CDR1 SGHRS, CDR2 YFSETQ. This CDR3 region has 14 residues. V lost 4 bases, J lost 3 bases, and 13 bases lay in between. CDR3 protein: CASSDGTVEETQYF. The CDR3 DNA follows: TGCGCCAGCAGCGACGGGACGGTGGAAGAGACCCAGTACTTC.